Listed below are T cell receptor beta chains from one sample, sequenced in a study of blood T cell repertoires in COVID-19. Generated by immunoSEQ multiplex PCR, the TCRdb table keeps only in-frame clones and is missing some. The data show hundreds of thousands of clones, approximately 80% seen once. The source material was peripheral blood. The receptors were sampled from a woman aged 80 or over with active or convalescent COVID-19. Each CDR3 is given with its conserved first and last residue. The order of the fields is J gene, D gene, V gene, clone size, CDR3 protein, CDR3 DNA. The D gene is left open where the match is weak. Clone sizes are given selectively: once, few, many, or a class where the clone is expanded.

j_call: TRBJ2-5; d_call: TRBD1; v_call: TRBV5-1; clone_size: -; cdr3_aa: CASSARDSKQETQYF; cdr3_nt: TGCGCCAGCAGCGCCCGGGACAGTAAACAAGAGACCCAGTACTTC
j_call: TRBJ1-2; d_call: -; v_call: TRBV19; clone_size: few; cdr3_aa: CASSVRDGYTF; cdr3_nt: TGTGCCAGTAGTGTCAGGGATGGCTACACCTTC
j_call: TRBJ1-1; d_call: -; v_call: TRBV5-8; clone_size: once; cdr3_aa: CASSLTRGNTEAFF; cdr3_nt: TGTGCCAGCAGCTTGACCAGGGGGAACACTGAAGCTTTCTTT
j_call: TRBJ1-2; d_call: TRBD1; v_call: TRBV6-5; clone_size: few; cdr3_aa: CASSLQGRYGYTF; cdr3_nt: TGTGCCAGCAGTTTACAGGGGCGCTATGGCTACACCTTC
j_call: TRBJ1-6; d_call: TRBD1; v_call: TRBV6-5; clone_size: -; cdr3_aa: CASRQTGGNSPLHF; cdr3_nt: TGTGCCAGCAGACAGACAGGGGGTAATTCACCCCTCCACTTT
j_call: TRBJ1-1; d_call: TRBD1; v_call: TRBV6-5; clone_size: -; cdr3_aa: CASSSVIGTGDEAFF; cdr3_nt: TGTGCCAGCTCCTCAGTAATAGGGACAGGGGATGAAGCTTTCTTT
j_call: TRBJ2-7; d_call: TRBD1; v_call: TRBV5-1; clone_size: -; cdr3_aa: CASSGPGTGAYEQYF; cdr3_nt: TGCGCCAGCAGCGGCCCCGGGACAGGGGCCTACGAGCAGTACTTC
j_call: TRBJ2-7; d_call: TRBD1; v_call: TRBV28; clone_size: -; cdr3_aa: CASSPGQSGEQYF; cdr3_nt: TGTGCCAGCAGCCCGGGACAGTCGGGCGAGCAGTACTTC
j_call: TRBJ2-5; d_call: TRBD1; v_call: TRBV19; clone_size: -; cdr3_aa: CASTPGQGSKTQYF; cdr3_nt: TGTGCCAGTACCCCGGGACAGGGTTCGAAGACCCAGTACTTC
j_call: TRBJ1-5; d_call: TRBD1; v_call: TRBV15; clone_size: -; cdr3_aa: CATNNHDRRGRNSNQPQHF; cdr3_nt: TGTGCCACCAACAACCACGACCGTAGGGGGCGCAATAGCAATCAGCCCCAGCATTTT
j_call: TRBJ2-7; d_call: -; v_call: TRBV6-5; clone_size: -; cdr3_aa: CASSTFYEQYF; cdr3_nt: TGTGCCAGCAGCACATTCTACGAGCAGTACTTC
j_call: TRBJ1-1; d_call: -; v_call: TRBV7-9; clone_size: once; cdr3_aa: CAIHGTDGYGEAFF; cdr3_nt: TGTGCCATCCACGGCACAGACGGCTATGGAGAAGCTTTCTTT